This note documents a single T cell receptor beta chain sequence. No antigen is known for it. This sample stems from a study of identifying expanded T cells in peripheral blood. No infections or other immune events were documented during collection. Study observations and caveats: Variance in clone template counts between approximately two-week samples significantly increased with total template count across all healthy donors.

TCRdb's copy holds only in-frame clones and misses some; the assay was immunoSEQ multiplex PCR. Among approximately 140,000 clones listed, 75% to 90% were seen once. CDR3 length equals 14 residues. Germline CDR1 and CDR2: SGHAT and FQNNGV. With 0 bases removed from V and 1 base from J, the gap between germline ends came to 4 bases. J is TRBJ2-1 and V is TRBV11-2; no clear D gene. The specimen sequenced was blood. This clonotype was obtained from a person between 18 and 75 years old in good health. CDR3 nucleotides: TGTGCCAGCAGCTTAGATGGATCCTACAATGAGCAGTTCTTC. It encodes CASSLDGSYNEQFF.